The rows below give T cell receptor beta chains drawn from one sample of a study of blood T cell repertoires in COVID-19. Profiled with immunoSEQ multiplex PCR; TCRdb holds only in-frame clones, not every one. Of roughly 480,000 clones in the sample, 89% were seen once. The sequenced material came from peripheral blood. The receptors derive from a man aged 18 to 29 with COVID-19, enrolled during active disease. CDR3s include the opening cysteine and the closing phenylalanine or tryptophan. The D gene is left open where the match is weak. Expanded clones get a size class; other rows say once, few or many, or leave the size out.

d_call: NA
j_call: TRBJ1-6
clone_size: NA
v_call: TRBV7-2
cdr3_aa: CASSLSLTVADSPLHF
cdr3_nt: TGTGCCAGCAGCTTAAGCCTGACAGTCGCCGATTCACCCCTCCACTTT

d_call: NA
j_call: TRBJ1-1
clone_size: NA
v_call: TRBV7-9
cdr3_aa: CASGTEGGSEAFF
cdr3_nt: TGTGCCAGCGGGACCGAGGGAGGCTCTGAAGCTTTCTTT

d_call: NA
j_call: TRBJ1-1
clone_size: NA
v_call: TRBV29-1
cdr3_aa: CSAPDRKNTEAFF
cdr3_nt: TGCAGCGCACCGGACAGAAAGAACACTGAAGCTTTCTTT

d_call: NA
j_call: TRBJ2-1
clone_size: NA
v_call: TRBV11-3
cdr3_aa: CASSPSGWSYNEQFF
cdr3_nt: TGTGCCAGCAGCCCATCGGGGTGGTCCTACAATGAGCAGTTCTTC

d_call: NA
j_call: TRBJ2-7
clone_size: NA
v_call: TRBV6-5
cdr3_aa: CASSYGASYEQYF
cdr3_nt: TGTGCCAGCAGTTACGGGGCTTCCTACGAGCAGTACTTC

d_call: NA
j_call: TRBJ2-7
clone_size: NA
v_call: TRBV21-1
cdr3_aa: CASSMPGLAASYEQYF
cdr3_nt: TGTGCCAGCAGCATGCCTGGACTAGCGGCGTCCTACGAGCAGTACTTC

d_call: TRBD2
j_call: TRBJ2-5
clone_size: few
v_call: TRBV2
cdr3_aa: CASSDPSGGQETQYF
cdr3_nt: TGTGCCAGCAGTGATCCCAGCGGGGGACAAGAGACCCAGTACTTC

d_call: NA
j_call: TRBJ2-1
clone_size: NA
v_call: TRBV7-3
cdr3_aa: CASSLGPLYHEQFF
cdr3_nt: TGTGCCAGCAGCTTAGGGCCACTTTACCATGAGCAGTTCTTC

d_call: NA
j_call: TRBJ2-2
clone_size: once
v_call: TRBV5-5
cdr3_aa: CASSSRLVLDTGELFF
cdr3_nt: TGTGCCAGCAGCTCGAGACTAGTTCTTGACACCGGGGAGCTGTTTTTT

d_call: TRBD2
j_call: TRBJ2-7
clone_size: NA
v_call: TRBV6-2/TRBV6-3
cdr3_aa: CASSYTLRDRSGLAVTYEQYF
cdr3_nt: TGTGCCAGCAGTTACACCCTCAGGGACCGATCCGGACTAGCAGTTACCTACGAGCAGTACTTC

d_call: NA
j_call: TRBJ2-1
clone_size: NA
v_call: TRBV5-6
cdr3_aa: CASSLAPGRYNEQFF
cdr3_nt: TGTGCCAGCAGCTTGGCCCCGGGGAGATACAATGAGCAGTTCTTC

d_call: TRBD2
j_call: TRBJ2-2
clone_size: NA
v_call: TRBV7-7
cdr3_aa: CASSPWTSGTGAGELFF
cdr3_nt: TGTGCTAGCAGCCCCTGGACTAGCGGGACCGGCGCCGGGGAGCTGTTTTTT

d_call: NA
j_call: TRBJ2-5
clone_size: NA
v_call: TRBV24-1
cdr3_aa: CATSDFQGETQYF
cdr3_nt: TGTGCCACCAGTGATTTCCAGGGAGAGACCCAGTACTTC

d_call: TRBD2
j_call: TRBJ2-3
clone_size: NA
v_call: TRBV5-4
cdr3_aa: CASSLRLATDTQYF
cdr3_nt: TGTGCCAGCAGCTTGAGACTAGCAACAGATACGCAGTATTTT

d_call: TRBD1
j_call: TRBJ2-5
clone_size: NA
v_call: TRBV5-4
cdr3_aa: CASSPTGGEETQYF
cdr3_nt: TGTGCCAGCAGCCCGACAGGGGGCGAGGAGACCCAGTACTTC

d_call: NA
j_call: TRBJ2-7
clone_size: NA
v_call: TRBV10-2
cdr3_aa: CASSEGGTPYEQYF
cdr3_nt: TGCGCCAGCAGTGAGGGCGGGACCCCCTACGAGCAGTACTTC

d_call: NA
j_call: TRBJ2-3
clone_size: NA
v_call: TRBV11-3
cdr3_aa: CASSFLSTDTQYF
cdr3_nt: TGTGCCAGCAGCTTCCTCTCCACAGATACGCAGTATTTT

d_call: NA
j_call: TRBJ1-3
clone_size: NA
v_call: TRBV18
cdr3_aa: CASSPPSSSGNTIYF
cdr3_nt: TGTGCCAGCTCACCACCGTCGAGCTCTGGAAACACCATATATTTT

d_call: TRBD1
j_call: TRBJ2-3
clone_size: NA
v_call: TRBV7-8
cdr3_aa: CASSSPRDRGMGDTQYF
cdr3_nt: TGTGCCAGCAGCTCACCCCGGGACAGGGGGATGGGAGATACGCAGTATTTT

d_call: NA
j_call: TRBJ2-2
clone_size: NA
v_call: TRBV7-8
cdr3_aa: CASSAPGQINTGELFF
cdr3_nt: TGTGCCAGCAGCGCCCCGGGACAAATAAACACCGGGGAGCTGTTTTTT

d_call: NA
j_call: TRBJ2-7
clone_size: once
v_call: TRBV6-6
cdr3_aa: CASSPYGQYEQYF
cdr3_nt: TGTGCCAGCAGTCCGTACGGACAGTACGAGCAGTACTTC

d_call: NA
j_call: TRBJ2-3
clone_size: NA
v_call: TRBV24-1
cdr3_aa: CATSDATRTDTQYF
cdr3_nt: TGTGCCACCAGTGACGCTACTAGAACAGATACGCAGTATTTT

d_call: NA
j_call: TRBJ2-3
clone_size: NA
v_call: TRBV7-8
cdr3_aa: CASSLVAGSTDTQYF
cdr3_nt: TGTGCCAGCAGCTTAGTTGCGGGGAGCACAGATACGCAGTATTTT

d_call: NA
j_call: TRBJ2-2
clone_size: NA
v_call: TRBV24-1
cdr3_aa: CATSDPTGNTGELFF
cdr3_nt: TGTGCCACCAGTGACCCTACAGGGAACACCGGGGAGCTGTTTTTT

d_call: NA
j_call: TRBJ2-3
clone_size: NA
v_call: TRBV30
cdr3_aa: CAWRETVADTQYF
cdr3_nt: TGTGCCTGGAGGGAGACTGTGGCAGATACGCAGTATTTT

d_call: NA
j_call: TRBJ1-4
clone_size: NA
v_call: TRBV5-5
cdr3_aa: CASSLDSGVGGKLFF
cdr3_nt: TGTGCCAGCAGCTTGGATTCAGGGGTCGGTGGAAAACTGTTTTTT

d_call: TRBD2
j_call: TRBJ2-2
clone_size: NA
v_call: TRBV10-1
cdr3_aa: CASKGTTGTGELFF
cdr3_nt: TGCGCCAGCAAAGGGACTACGGGCACCGGGGAGCTGTTTTTT